The 17 T cell receptor beta chains presented below share a single source sample, sequenced in a study of cytomegalovirus exposure and HLA in healthy donors (dated by TCRdb to about 2017). Libraries were prepared through the immunoSEQ multiplex PCR assay. The multiplex PCR relied on a mix of 60 forward primers for TCR Vbeta segments and 13 reverse primers for TCR Jbeta segments. The clones in this table, taken by TCRdb from immuneACCESS, are in-frame only. Not every clone is retained; where verified, under half of the shortfall comes from an unresolved V gene, and the cause of the rest is unknown. Here the sample has fewer than 250,000 clones; roughly four fifths occur a single time. 2.1% of the sample belongs to the ten largest clones. Sequencing was carried out using PBMCs. Receptors were obtained from a woman aged 30 to 39 in good health and CMV-seropositive.

This chain links TRBV6-1 with TRBJ2-1; 7 nucleotides agree with TRBD1. Losses at the gene ends were 7 bases for V and 5 bases for J; bases not matched to a gene: 11. The CDR3 totals 15 residues. Germline V gene sequence: CDR1 MNHNS, CDR2 SASEGT. The CDR3 protein is CASTMTGSFDNEQFF. CDR3 bases: TGTGCCAGCACCATGACAGGGTCGTTCGACAATGAGCAGTTCTTC.

Notes on this clone: Different DNA sequences within this sample yield the same CDR3. The CDR3 coding sequence is TGCGCCAGCAGTCGGGACAGGTCAGCCAAAAACATTCAGTACTTC. Protein sequence: CASSRDRSAKNIQYF. The chain joins TRBV4-3 to TRBJ2-4; the match to TRBD1 covers 8 bases. CDR1 and CDR2 from the germline V gene are LGHNA and YSLEER. This CDR3 has 15 residues. J gave up 0 bases and V 6 bases, and 4 bases lay outside the gene matches.

The rearrangement uses TRBV7-9 and TRBJ2-1; a weak D match, TRBD1 (6 bases). CDR1 and CDR2 (germline): SEHNR, FQNEAQ (reference sequence). The V end was cut by 7 bases, the J end by 7 bases, with 20 bases between. The length of the CDR3 is 15 residues. The CDR3 loop is CASTKSTGTENEQFF. DNA for the CDR3: TGTGCCAGCACCAAATCGACAGGAACGGAGAATGAGCAGTTCTTC.

This clone was seen more than once but under ten times. The rearrangement uses TRBV10-3 and TRBJ2-7; the match to TRBD1 covers 7 bases. The CDR3 is 15 amino acids. The junction had 7 bases not matched to a gene; V was cut back by 0 bases and J by 5 bases. The germline CDR1 and CDR2 sequences are ENHRY and SYGVKD. The CDR3 loop reads CAISESARQGHEQYF. CDR3 in DNA: TGTGCCATCAGTGAGTCGGCGAGACAGGGCCACGAGCAGTACTTC.

The gene calls are TRBV7-2 and TRBJ1-2, with no clear D. The length of the CDR3 is 16 residues. Trimming left V 4 bases short and J 5 bases short, with 20 bases between. CDR1 and CDR2 from the germline V gene are SGHTA and FQGNSA. The CDR3, as DNA: TGTGCCAGCAGCTCCTTTTTGTGGGGAGATTCTTATGGCTACACCTTC. Amino acid sequence: CASSSFLWGDSYGYTF.

This chain joins TRBV29-1 and TRBJ2-2; 16 positions match TRBD2. Per germline, CDR1 SQVTM and CDR2 ANQGSEA. The CDR3 totals 18 residues. V was pared by 6 bases and J by 7 bases, with 14 bases of the junction left unmatched. The CDR3 bases are TGCAGCGTCCACTCCCCGGGACTAGCGGGGGGGCGGATCGGGGAGCTGTTTTTT. Translation gives CSVHSPGLAGGRIGELFF.

J is TRBJ1-5 and V is TRBV7-4; 8 nucleotides align to TRBD1. CDR3 length: 16 amino acids. Per the germline V gene, CDR1 is SGHVT and CDR2 is SQSDAQ. The trim removed 1 base at V and 3 bases at J, leaving 5 bases unmatched. As DNA, the CDR3 is TGTGCCAGCAGCTTAGGATCGGACAGGGACAATCAGCCCCAGCATTTT. Residues: CASSLGSDRDNQPQHF.

This clone was seen once. The rearrangement uses TRBV30 and TRBJ2-7, with TRBD1 as a possible D gene (7 bases). This CDR3 contains 13 residues. Between the trimmed V and J ends, which lost 4 bases and 3 bases, there was a span of 13 bases. Germline CDR1 and CDR2: GTSNPN and SVGIG (reference sequence). The CDR3 reads CAWTRGTVYEQYF. CDR3 DNA sequence: TGTGCCTGGACCCGGGGGACAGTCTACGAGCAGTACTTC. Variable domain in full (rest from reference TRBV30 and TRBJ2-7): SQTIHQWPATLVQPVGSPLSLECTVEGTSNPNLYWYRQAAGRGLQLLFYSVGIGQISSEVPQNLSASRPQDRQFILSSKKLLLSDSGFYLCAWTRGTVYEQYFGPGTRLTVT.

The rearrangement links TRBV5-1 to TRBJ2-3; TRBD2 is a possible D gene (6 bases). Trimming stripped 2 bases from V and 0 bases from J, with 10 bases between. This CDR3 has 15 amino acids. Germline CDR1 and CDR2: SGHRS and YFSETQ. DNA of the CDR3: TGCGCCAGCAGCTTTCCGGGACTTAGCACAGATACGCAGTATTTT. This gives the protein CASSFPGLSTDTQYF.

V is TRBV7-3 and J is TRBJ2-1; 10 nucleotides align to TRBD2. J was trimmed by 8 bases and V by 5 bases; bases with no gene match: 6. Germline-derived CDR1 and CDR2 are SGHTA and FQGTGA. This CDR3 spans 14 amino acids. CDR3 DNA sequence: TGTGCCAGCAGCATAGCGGGAGGAGGCGATGAGCAGTTCTTC. Amino acid sequence: CASSIAGGGDEQFF.

The J gene is TRBJ2-7, the V gene TRBV5-6; D may be TRBD1 (6 bases). CDR3 length: 14 residues. The V gene lost 4 bases and the J gene lost 4 bases, with 15 bases spanning the gap. Germline loops: CDR1 SGHDT, CDR2 YYEEEE. The CDR3 here is CASSPVTGSYEQYF. CDR3 sequence (DNA): TGTGCCAGCAGCCCAGTAACAGGGTCGTACGAGCAGTACTTC.

The chain couples TRBV2 to TRBJ2-1, with 10 bases aligning to TRBD2. The CDR3 covers 17 residues. The germline gives CDR1 SNHLY, CDR2 FYNNEI. The V and J ends lost 3 bases and 2 bases, in that order; junction bases with no gene match: 7. The CDR3 nucleotides are TGTGCCAGCAGTGATGGCCTAGCGGGGGATACCTACAATGAGCAGTTCTTC. It codes for CASSDGLAGDTYNEQFF.

This sequence joins TRBV5-1 and TRBJ1-4, with TRBD1 identical over 10 bases. Germline V CDR1 and CDR2: SGHRS, YFSETQ. The CDR3 contains 15 residues. V lost 2 bases, J lost 6 bases, and 4 bases stayed unmatched. This chain's CDR3 is CASSLSGTGDEKLFF. For the CDR3, the DNA is TGCGCCAGCAGCTTATCCGGGACAGGGGATGAAAAACTGTTTTTT.

The chain carries TRBV6-4 and TRBJ2-3; 8 bases are a match to TRBD1. There are 15 residues in the CDR3. V shed 3 bases, J shed 0 bases, and the junction held 2 bases outside the gene matches. Germline-derived CDR1 and CDR2 are MRHNA and SNTAGT. The CDR3 protein is CASSDGQGSTDTQYF. The CDR3 DNA sequence: TGTGCCAGCAGTGATGGACAGGGTAGCACAGATACGCAGTATTTT.

This clone came up once. The CDR3 loop reads CASSVGQEQTQYF. CDR3 coding DNA: TGTGCCAGCAGCGTAGGTCAGGAACAGACCCAGTACTTC. V usage is TRBV9 and J usage is TRBJ2-5; D uncertain. Germline V CDR1 and CDR2: SGDLS, YYNGEE. Trimming shortened V by 0 bases and J by 6 bases, and 9 bases separated the two germline ends. The CDR3 is 13 residues long.

The chain carries TRBV5-1 and TRBJ1-3; 9 bases align to TRBD1. CDR1 SGHRS and CDR2 YFSETQ come from the germline V gene. CDR3 size: 16 residues. The ends lost 0 bases at V and 2 bases at J; junction bases unmatched: 3. CDR3 bases: TGCGCCAGCAGCTTGGGACAGGGGGATGCTGGAAACACCATATATTTT. It encodes CASSLGQGDAGNTIYF.

This clone was counted only a few times. The chain couples TRBV19 to TRBJ1-1, with D unclear. V lost 5 bases, J lost 1 base, and 8 bases lay in between. Germline V gene lookup returns CDR1 LNHDA and CDR2 SQIVND (reference sequence). This CDR3 has 13 amino acids. The CDR3 region is CASSYHGNTEAFF. Here the CDR3 DNA reads TGTGCCAGTAGTTATCACGGGAACACTGAAGCTTTCTTT. The whole variable domain, remainder taken from reference TRBV19 and TRBJ1-1, is DGGITQSPKYLFRKEGQNVTLSCEQNLNHDAMYWYRQDPGQGLRLIYYSQIVNDFQKGDIAEGYSVSREKKESFPLTVTSAQKNPTAFYLCASSYHGNTEAFFGQGTRLTVV.